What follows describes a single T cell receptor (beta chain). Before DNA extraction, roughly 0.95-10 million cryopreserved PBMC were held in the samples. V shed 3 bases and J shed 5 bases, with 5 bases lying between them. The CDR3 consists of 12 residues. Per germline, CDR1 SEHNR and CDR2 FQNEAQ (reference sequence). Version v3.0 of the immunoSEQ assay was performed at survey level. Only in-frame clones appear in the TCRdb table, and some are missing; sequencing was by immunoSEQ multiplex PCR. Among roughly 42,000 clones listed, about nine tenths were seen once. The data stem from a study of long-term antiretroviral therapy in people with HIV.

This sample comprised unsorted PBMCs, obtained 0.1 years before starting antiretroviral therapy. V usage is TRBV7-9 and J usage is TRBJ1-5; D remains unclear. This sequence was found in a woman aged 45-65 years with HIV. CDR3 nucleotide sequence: TGTGCCAGCAGCTTTAGAGATCAGCCCCAGCATTTT. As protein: CASSFRDQPQHF.